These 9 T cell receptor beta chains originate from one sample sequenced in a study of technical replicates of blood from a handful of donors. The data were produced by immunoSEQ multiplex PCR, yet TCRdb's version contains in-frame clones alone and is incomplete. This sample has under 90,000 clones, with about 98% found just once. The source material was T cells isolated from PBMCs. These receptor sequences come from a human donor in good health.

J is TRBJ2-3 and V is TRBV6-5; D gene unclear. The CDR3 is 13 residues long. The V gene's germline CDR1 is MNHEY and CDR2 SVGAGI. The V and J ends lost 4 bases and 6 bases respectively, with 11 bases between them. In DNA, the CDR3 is TGTGCCAGCAGTTTGGCCGCCTGGGATACGCAGTATTTT. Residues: CASSLAAWDTQYF.

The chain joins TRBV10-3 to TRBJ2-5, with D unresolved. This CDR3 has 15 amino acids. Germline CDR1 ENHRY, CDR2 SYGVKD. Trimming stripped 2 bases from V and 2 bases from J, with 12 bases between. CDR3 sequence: CAISEPTVGQETQYF. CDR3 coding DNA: TGTGCCATCAGTGAGCCCACAGTGGGTCAAGAGACCCAGTACTTC.

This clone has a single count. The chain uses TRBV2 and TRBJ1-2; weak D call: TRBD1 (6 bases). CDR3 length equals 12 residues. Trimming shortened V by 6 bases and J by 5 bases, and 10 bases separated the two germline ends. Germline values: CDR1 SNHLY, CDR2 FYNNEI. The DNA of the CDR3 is TGTGCCAGCAGGGACAGCTGGTATGGCTACACCTTC. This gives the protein CASRDSWYGYTF.

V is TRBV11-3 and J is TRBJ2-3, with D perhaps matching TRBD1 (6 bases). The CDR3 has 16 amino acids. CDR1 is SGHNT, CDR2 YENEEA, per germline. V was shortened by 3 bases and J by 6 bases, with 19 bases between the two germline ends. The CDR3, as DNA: TGTGCCAGCAGCTTCCCCAGGGAAGGGGGTTCGGATACGCAGTATTTT. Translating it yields CASSFPREGGSDTQYF.

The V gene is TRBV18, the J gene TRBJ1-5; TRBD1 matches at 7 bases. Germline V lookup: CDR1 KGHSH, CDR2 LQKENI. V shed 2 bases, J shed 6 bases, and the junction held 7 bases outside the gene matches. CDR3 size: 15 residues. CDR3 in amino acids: CASSPEGASAQPQHF. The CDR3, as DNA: TGTGCCAGCTCACCAGAGGGGGCGTCGGCTCAGCCCCAGCATTTT.

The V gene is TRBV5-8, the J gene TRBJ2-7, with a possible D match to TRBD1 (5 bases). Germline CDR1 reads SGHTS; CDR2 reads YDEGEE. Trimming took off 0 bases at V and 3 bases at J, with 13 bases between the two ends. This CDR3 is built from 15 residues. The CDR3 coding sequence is TGTGCCAGCAGCTTGGGGACAACACCTAACTACGAGCAGTACTTC. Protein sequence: CASSLGTTPNYEQYF.

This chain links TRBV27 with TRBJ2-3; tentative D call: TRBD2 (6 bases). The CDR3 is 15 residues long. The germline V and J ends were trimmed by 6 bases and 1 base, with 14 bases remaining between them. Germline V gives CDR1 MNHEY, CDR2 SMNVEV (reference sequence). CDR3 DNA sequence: TGTGCCAGCAGCCCAGGAGCGGGCGGCACAGATACGCAGTATTTT. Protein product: CASSPGAGGTDTQYF.

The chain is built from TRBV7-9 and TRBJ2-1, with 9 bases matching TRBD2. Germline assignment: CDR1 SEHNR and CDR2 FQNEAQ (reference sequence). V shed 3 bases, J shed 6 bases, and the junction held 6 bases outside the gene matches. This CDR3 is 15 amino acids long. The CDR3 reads CASSFGGGGLNEQFF. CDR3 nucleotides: TGTGCCAGCAGCTTCGGCGGGGGGGGCCTCAATGAGCAGTTCTTC.

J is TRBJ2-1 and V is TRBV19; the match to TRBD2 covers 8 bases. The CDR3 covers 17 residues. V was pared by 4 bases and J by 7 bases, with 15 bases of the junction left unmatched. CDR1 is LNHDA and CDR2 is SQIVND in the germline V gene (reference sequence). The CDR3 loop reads CASSSGGLGGRSNEQFF. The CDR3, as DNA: TGTGCCAGTAGTAGTGGAGGATTAGGCGGGAGGTCAAATGAGCAGTTCTTC.